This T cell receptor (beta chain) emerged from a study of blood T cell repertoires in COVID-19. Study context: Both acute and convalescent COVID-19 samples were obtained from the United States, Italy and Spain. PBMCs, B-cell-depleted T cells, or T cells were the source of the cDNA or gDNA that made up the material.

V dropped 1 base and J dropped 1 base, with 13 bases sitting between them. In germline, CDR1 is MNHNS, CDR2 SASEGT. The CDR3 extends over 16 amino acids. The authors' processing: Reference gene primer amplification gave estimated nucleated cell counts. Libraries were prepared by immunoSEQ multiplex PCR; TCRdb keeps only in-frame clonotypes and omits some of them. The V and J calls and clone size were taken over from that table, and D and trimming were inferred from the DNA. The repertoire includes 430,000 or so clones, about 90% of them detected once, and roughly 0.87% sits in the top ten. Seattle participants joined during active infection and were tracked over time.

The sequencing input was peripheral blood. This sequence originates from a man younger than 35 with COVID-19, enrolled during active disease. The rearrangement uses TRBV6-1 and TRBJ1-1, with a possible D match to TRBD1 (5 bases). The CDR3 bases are TGTGCCAGCAGTGAAGGGTTGGGGCAGCCGAACACTGAAGCTTTCTTT. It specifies CASSEGLGQPNTEAFF.